What follows describes a single TCR beta chain. The CDR3 is made up of 14 amino acids. The germline CDR1 and CDR2 sequences are LNHDA and SQIVND (reference sequence). V was cut by 3 bases and J by 4 bases, with 12 bases left in between. Only CD45RO-negative cells positively selected for CCR7 counted as naive CD8 cells, so terminally differentiated effector memory CD45RA+ cells were excluded. The sample comes from a study of shared clonotypes between healthy human individuals. Produced via immunoSEQ multiplex PCR; TCRdb's table is partial and in-frame only. The sample yields around 560,000 clones, 85% to 95% seen once.

Sequencing input: naive CD8+ T cells sorted from blood. The sequence was collected from a woman aged 25 to 45 in good health. This chain joins TRBV19 and TRBJ1-1; maybe TRBD1 (6 bases). CDR3 in amino acids: CASSIAGAGTEAFF. For the CDR3, the DNA is TGTGCCAGTAGTATTGCAGGGGCCGGCACTGAAGCTTTCTTT.